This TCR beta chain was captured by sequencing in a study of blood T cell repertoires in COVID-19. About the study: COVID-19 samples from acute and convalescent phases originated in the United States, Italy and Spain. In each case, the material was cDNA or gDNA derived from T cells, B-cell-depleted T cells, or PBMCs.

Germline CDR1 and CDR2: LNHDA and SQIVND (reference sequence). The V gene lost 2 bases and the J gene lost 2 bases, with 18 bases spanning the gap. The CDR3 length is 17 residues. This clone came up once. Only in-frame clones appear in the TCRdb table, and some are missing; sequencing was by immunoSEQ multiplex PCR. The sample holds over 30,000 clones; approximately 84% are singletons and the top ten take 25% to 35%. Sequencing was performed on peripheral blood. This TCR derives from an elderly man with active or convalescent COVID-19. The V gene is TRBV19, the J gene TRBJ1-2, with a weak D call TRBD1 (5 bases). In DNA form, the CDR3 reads TGTGCCAGTAGTATAAGAAGTGACAGCACCTACAACTATGGCTACACCTTC. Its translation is CASSIRSDSTYNYGYTF.